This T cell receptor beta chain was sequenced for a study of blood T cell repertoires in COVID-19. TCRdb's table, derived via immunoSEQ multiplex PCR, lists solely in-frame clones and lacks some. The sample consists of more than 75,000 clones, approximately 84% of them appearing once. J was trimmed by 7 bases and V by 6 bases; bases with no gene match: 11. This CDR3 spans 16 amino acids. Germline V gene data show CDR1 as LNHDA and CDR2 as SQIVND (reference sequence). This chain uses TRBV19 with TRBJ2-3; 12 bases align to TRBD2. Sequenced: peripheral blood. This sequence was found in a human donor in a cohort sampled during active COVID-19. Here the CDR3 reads CASRPGLAGFYHTQYF. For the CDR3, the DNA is TGTGCCAGTAGACCCGGACTAGCGGGGTTTTATCATACGCAGTATTTT.